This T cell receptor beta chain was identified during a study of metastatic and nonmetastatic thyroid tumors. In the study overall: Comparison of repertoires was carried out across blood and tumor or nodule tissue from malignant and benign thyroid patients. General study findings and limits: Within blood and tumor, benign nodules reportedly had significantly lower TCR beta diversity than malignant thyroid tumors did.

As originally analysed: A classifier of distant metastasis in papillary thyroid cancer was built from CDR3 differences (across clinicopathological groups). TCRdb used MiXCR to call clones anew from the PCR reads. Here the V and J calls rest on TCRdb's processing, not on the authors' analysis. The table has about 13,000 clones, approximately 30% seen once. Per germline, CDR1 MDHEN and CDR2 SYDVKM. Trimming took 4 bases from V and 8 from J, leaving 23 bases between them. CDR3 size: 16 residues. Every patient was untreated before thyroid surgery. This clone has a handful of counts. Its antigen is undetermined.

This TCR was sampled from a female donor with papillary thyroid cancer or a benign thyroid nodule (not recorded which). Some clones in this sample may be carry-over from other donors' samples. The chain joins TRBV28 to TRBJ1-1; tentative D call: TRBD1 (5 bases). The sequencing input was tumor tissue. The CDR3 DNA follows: TGTGCCAGCAGTTACGCCGGGCGGGGCTCAAGGTTAGAAGCTTTCTTT. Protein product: CASSYAGRGSRLEAFF.